Detailed here is one TCR beta chain. Its antigen remains unidentified. The data were obtained in a study of T cells in Graves' hyperthyroidism and ophthalmopathy. Points from the study as a whole: Among clonotypes expanded in thyroid above 0.001, most were also found in blood. Ophthalmopathy, as predicted by the model, came a median around 7 months after the prediction. Ophthalmopathy and stable hyperthyroidism were separated by a 13 V-J model.

The study based diagnoses on clinical symptoms, serum thyroxine and TRAb, thyroid ultrasound and orbital computed tomography. The CDR3 regions of TCR beta were amplified from RNA transcripts. HTBI primers were the set used in a first-round RT-PCR of the TCR CDR3. Using its own MiXCR run on the multiplex PCR reads, TCRdb lists one record per CDR3 protein. The sample shows roughly 550,000 distinct CDR3 sequences, approximately 16% of them seen only once. The CDR3 covers 16 residues. With 2 bases clipped from V and 9 bases from J, the junction kept 13 bases outside the gene matches. Per germline, CDR1 SGHRS and CDR2 YFSETQ.

The clonotype was recovered from a woman in her twenties or thirties with Graves' ophthalmopathy. The chain has TRBV5-1 and TRBJ2-5, with 10 bases lining up with TRBD1. The sample was blood. CDR3 DNA: TGCGCCAGCAGCTTAGGGTCGACAGGGGGCGTGAATCCCCAGTACTTC. It codes for CASSLGSTGGVNPQYF.